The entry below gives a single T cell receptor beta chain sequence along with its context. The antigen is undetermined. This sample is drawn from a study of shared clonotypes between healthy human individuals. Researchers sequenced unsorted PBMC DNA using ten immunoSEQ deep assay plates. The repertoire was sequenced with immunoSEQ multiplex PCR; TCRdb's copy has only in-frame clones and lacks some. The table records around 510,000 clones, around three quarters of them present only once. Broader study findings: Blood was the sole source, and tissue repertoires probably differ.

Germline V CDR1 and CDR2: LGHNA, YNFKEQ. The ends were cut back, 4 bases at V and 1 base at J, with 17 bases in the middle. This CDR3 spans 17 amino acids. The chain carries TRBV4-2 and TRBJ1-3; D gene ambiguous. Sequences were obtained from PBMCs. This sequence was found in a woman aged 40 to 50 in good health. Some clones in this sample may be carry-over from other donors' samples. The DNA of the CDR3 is TGTGCCAGCAGCCGCGCAACGGTCGGTCATTCTGGAAACACCATATATTTT. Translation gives CASSRATVGHSGNTIYF.